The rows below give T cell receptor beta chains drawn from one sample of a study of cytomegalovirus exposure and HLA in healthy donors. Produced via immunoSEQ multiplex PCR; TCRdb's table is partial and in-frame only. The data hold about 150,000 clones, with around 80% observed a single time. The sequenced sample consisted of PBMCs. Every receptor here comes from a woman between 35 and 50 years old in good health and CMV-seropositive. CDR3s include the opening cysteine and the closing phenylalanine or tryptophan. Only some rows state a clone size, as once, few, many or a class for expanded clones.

cdr3_aa: CAWRVRAGNTIYF; v_call: TRBV30; clone_size: .
cdr3_aa: CASSNRDWNTEAFF; v_call: TRBV19; clone_size: .
cdr3_aa: CASSRGTGRDHGYTF; v_call: TRBV2; clone_size: .
cdr3_aa: CASRPTSPEQFF; v_call: TRBV13; clone_size: .
cdr3_aa: CASSVYPGGEQYF; v_call: TRBV9; clone_size: .
cdr3_aa: CASSPKPSGGPNEQFF; v_call: TRBV5-1; clone_size: .
cdr3_aa: CAWSDRGYEQYF; v_call: TRBV30; clone_size: .
cdr3_aa: CASSRTGDHQPQHF; v_call: TRBV6-6; clone_size: .
cdr3_aa: CASSSSGTVLSSYNEQFF; v_call: TRBV27; clone_size: .
cdr3_aa: CASRFRAGGAVTEAFF; v_call: TRBV11-3; clone_size: .
cdr3_aa: CASSLISGMIEQYF; v_call: TRBV11-2; clone_size: .
cdr3_aa: CASSQGTSGRAPYNEQFF; v_call: TRBV11-1; clone_size: once
cdr3_aa: CASSPGIISGNTIYF; v_call: TRBV4-1; clone_size: .
cdr3_aa: CASSLWGTGKITANYGYTF; v_call: TRBV27; clone_size: few
cdr3_aa: CASSGVAGAYNEQFF; v_call: TRBV6-1; clone_size: once
cdr3_aa: CASSYADSYEQYF; v_call: TRBV6-5; clone_size: .
cdr3_aa: CASSLGGNTGELFF; v_call: TRBV7-7; clone_size: .